There are a few counts of the clone carrying this T cell receptor beta chain. Germline loops: CDR1 SGHTA, CDR2 FQGTGA. The CDR3 runs 14 residues. V was shortened by 2 bases and J by 5 bases, with 11 bases between the two germline ends. The source of the sample is a study of early T cells in non-severe SARS-CoV-2 infection. TCRdb independently ran MiXCR on the 5' RACE reads; one entry per CDR3 protein. This table holds some 44,000 distinct CDR3 sequences, around 6.3% found once. The chain couples TRBV7-3 to TRBJ2-3; tentatively, D is TRBD1 or TRBD2 (5 bases each). The origin of this receptor is an adult who was a healthcare worker with PCR-confirmed SARS-CoV-2 infection or an uninfected control (not recorded which). The sequencing used whole blood, collected at baseline. The CDR3 bases are TGTGCCAGCAGCTTAGCCGGGGCGGGAGATACGCAGTATTTT. Protein product: CASSLAGAGDTQYF.